This T cell receptor beta chain was captured in a study of identical twins. About this clonotype: Its antigen is unknown.

Whole-study results and caveats: Reduced insertions were recorded for abundant cord blood beta clonotypes, with no such pattern in memory repertoires. With beta out-of-frame sequences, excess sharing by twins was weaker.

A universal primer site was created by template switching, with the cDNA bearing unique molecular identifiers. TCRdb re-analysed the 5' RACE reads in MiXCR, keeping a single row per CDR3 protein. The sample holds some 200,000 distinct CDR3 sequences, under 10% seen once. This CDR3 region has 15 residues. Looked up from germline, CDR1 is SGHDT and CDR2 is YYEEEE. Trimming removed 2 bases at V and 0 bases at J, with 11 bases between. The data were also submitted as part of a second study, on yellow fever vaccine responses in identical twins. That paper adds: Twins' vaccine T cell response reportedly seemed partly convergent, partly personalized.

The receptor was derived from a woman under 30 in good health. Source material: memory (CD45RO+) T cells sorted from blood. This rearrangement joins TRBV5-6 to TRBJ1-1; D gene ambiguous. CDR3 in amino acids: CASSFAKGLNTEAFF. Here the CDR3 DNA reads TGTGCCAGCAGCTTTGCGAAGGGCTTGAACACTGAAGCTTTCTTT.